Below, 5 T cell receptor beta chains from the same sample are listed, as sequenced in a study of blood T cell repertoires in COVID-19 (dated by TCRdb to between 2020 and 2021). The library was generated by the immunoSEQ multiplex PCR assay. TCRdb re-hosts the immuneACCESS table, in-frame sequences only. Its copies lack some clones; in the studies checked, an unresolved V gene accounts for under half of them, and the cause for the rest is not known. For this sample the table gives under 350,000 clones, of which roughly 89% were detected only once. The ten most abundant clones make up 1.5% to 2% of the sample. Sequencing input: peripheral blood. These receptors all stem from a woman aged 25-40 years with COVID-19, enrolled during active disease.

In this sample, this clone turned up once. The V gene is TRBV6-6, the J gene TRBJ1-2; no clear D. This CDR3 is built from 14 residues. The germline CDR1 and CDR2 sequences are MNHNY and SVGAGI (reference sequence). Trimming took off 6 bases at V and 1 base at J, with 12 bases between the two ends. The CDR3 DNA follows: TGTGCCAGCAGCACCCCACAGATTAACTATGGCTACACCTTC. Its translation: CASSTPQINYGYTF.

This rearrangement joins TRBV6-5 to TRBJ1-1; D remains unclear. Trimming pared 6 bases from V and 1 base from J, leaving 9 bases between. Looked up from germline, CDR1 is MNHEY and CDR2 is SVGAGI. There are 13 residues in the CDR3. The chain's CDR3 is CASSPLWNTEAFF. In DNA, the CDR3 is TGTGCCAGCAGCCCACTATGGAACACTGAAGCTTTCTTT.

This chain joins TRBV11-2 and TRBJ1-3, with D possibly TRBD1 on 6 matching bases. This CDR3 region has 16 residues. Per the germline V gene, CDR1 is SGHAT and CDR2 is FQNNGV. Trimming cost V 2 bases and J 0 bases, with 11 bases left between them. Here the CDR3 reads CASSLPTGNSGNTIYF. Here the CDR3 DNA reads TGTGCCAGCAGCTTACCCACAGGGAACTCTGGAAACACCATATATTTT.

The chain combines TRBV23-1 with TRBJ2-7, with D uncertain. TRBV23-1 is treated as an ORF (open reading frame) with a function not yet certain. The CDR3 spans 11 residues. V was clipped by 8 bases and J by 3 bases, with 8 bases between them. The CDR3, as DNA: TGCGCCAGCCCCGGGTACTACGAGCAGTACGTC. As protein: CASPGYYEQYV.

This chain uses TRBV11-2 with TRBJ1-3; tentatively, D is TRBD1 (6 bases). The germline CDR1 and CDR2 sequences are SGHAT and FQNNGV. This CDR3 region has 18 residues. V was shortened by 1 base and J by 2 bases, with 18 bases between the two germline ends. In DNA form, the CDR3 reads TGTGCCAGCAGCTTAGGGCGCGGGGGCGCTAGAGCTGGAAACACCATATATTTT. Translated, it gives CASSLGRGGARAGNTIYF.